This entry features one T cell receptor (beta chain) sequence. Its antigen is not known. The record originates from a study of Ad26.COV2.S vaccination and SARS-CoV-2 variants. Overall study results and limits: Vaccinees showed greater spike-specific TCR breadth than placebo recipients.

Germline values: CDR1 SGHTA, CDR2 FQGNSA. The length of the CDR3 is 14 residues. V lost 2 bases and J lost 3, with 11 bases in between. Treatment of the sample: around 19 received Ad26.COV2.S at low or high dose, single or two shots; about five received placebo; per-sample allocation not given. Each sample was drawn 63 days after the first injection (of vaccine or placebo). Profiled with immunoSEQ multiplex PCR; TCRdb holds only in-frame clones, not every one. The sample has about 240,000 clones, roughly 90% seen once. V and J are TRBV7-2 and TRBJ2-7; unclear D gene. This material consisted of peripheral blood, taken in a trial of Ad26.COV2.S vaccine versus placebo. This sequence was found in a person aged 18 to 59 who received the Ad26.COV2.S COVID-19 vaccine or a placebo. The CDR3 loop reads CASSLTSRYYEQYF. Written as DNA, the CDR3 is TGTGCCAGCAGCTTAACCTCAAGGTACTACGAGCAGTACTTC. The variable domain in full, completed from reference TRBV7-2 and TRBJ2-7, reads GAGVSQSPSNKVTEKGKDVELRCDPISGHTALYWYRQSLGQGLEFLIYFQGNSAPDKSGLPSDRFSAERTGGSVSTLTIQRTQQEDSAVYLCASSLTSRYYEQYFGPGTRLTVT.